The clone carrying this T cell receptor (beta chain) was picked up a small number of times. The Seattle patients joined while their infection was active and were tracked longitudinally afterward. This entry belongs to a study of blood T cell repertoires in COVID-19. At the level of the study: T cells, B-cell-depleted T cells, or PBMCs supplied cDNA or gDNA.

The assay was immunoSEQ multiplex PCR, and TCRdb's table has in-frame clones only and misses some. Of roughly 130,000 clones in the sample, 84% are singletons; the top ten hold approximately 9%. This CDR3 has 17 residues. Trimming left V 0 bases short and J 4 bases short, with 16 bases between. The germline V gene encodes CDR1 LGHNA and CDR2 YNFKEQ. The sequenced sample was peripheral blood. The TCR comes from a man younger than 45 with COVID-19, enrolled during active disease. The chain joins TRBV4-2 to TRBJ1-3; D not resolved. This CDR3 reads CASSQEGGGPGGNTIYF. In nucleotides, the CDR3 is TGTGCCAGCAGCCAAGAGGGAGGAGGGCCGGGCGGAAACACCATATATTTT.